These 27 T cell receptor beta chains originate from one sample sequenced in a study of cytomegalovirus exposure and HLA in healthy donors. PCR employed 60 Vbeta and 13 Jbeta primers. Method: immunoSEQ multiplex PCR; TCRdb's copy keeps in-frame clones and lacks some. The data hold around 150,000 clones, with over 80% observed a single time. The specimen was PBMCs. The source is a human donor in good health.

J is TRBJ1-3 and V is TRBV4-3, with D uncertain. This CDR3 comprises 16 residues. Trimming removed 0 bases at V and 3 bases at J, with 12 bases between. Germline CDR1 LGHNA, CDR2 YSLEER. The CDR3 nucleotides read TGCGCCAGCAGCCAAGAGCGATCGGGGTTTGGAAACACCATATATTTT. The encoded protein is CASSQERSGFGNTIYF.

The rearrangement uses TRBV7-9 and TRBJ1-1; no clear D gene. Germline V gene data show CDR1 as SEHNR and CDR2 as FQNEAQ (reference sequence). This CDR3 comprises 15 residues. The V gene lost 1 base and the J gene lost 7 bases, with 16 bases spanning the gap. This CDR3 reads CASSLGEWQNLEAFF. DNA of the CDR3: TGTGCCAGCAGCTTAGGGGAGTGGCAAAACCTTGAAGCTTTCTTT.

V and J are TRBV6-1 and TRBJ2-3; 7 positions agree with TRBD2. Losses at the gene ends were 0 bases for V and 2 bases for J; bases not matched to a gene: 5. CDR1 and CDR2 from the germline V gene are MNHNS and SASEGT. This CDR3 comprises 16 residues. The CDR3 is CASSEAQRDPTDTQYF. CDR3 sequence (DNA): TGTGCCAGCAGTGAAGCCCAGCGGGACCCCACAGATACGCAGTATTTT.

The chain couples TRBV4-1 to TRBJ2-2, with 9 bases lining up with TRBD1. The CDR3 extends over 17 amino acids. The germline V gene encodes CDR1 MGHRA and CDR2 YSYEKL. Trimming took 4 bases from V and 4 from J; bases not matched to a gene: 10. Here the CDR3 DNA reads TGCGCCAGCAGCCCTTACGGGGGACAGGGCGGCACCGGGGAGCTGTTTTTT. Amino acid sequence: CASSPYGGQGGTGELFF.

This clone was detected once. The V gene is TRBV25-1, the J gene TRBJ1-1, with 7 bases fitting TRBD1. The junction had 9 bases not matched to a gene; V was cut back by 4 bases and J by 7 bases. The CDR3 sequence is 14 residues long. CDR1 is MGHDK, CDR2 SYGVNS, per germline. The CDR3 DNA reads TGTGCCAGCAGTGCCCCAGGGACAGACGATGAAGCTTTCTTT. Translated, it gives CASSAPGTDDEAFF. Together with reference TRBV25-1 and TRBJ1-1, the CDR3 gives the full variable domain: EADIYQTPRYLVIGTGKKITLECSQTMGHDKMYWYQQDPGMELHLIHYSYGVNSTEKGDLSSESTVSRIRTEHFPLTLESARPSHTSQYLCASSAPGTDDEAFFGQGTRLTVV.

The chain is built from TRBV7-9 and TRBJ1-2; D gene ambiguous. Trimming pared 2 bases from V and 1 base from J, leaving 14 bases between. The CDR3 length is 16 residues. Germline lookup yields CDR1 SEHNR and CDR2 FQNEAQ (reference sequence). The CDR3 region is CASSLLGSRGNYGYTF. DNA of the CDR3: TGTGCCAGCAGCTTATTGGGTAGCCGTGGTAACTATGGCTACACCTTC.

V and J are TRBV5-6 and TRBJ1-2; 9 bases are shared with TRBD1. Germline CDR1 is SGHDT and CDR2 is YYEEEE. V lost 4 bases, J lost 7 bases, and 5 bases stayed unmatched. The CDR3 contains 13 residues. The CDR3 sequence is CASSLGQGFGYTF. In nucleotides, the CDR3 is TGTGCCAGCAGCCTGGGACAGGGTTTTGGCTACACCTTC.

This clone was seen a few times. This chain's CDR3 is CASSLPASGGETQYF. The CDR3 DNA is TGCGCCAGCAGCTTGCCGGCTAGCGGTGGGGAGACCCAGTACTTC. V is TRBV5-1 and J is TRBJ2-5, with 7 bases matching TRBD2. CDR1 and CDR2 (germline): SGHRS, YFSETQ. This CDR3 has 15 residues. Losses at the gene ends were 1 base for V and 5 bases for J; bases not matched to a gene: 8.

The chain combines TRBV5-6 with TRBJ1-1; TRBD1 matches 7 bases. The CDR3 spans 14 residues. CDR1 SGHDT and CDR2 YYEEEE come from the germline V gene. The V gene end was trimmed by 10 bases and the J gene end by 2 bases; junction bases not matched to a gene: 11. CDR3 in DNA: TGTGCCGTGCACCACAGGGGTTTCAACACTGAAGCTTTCTTT. It translates to CAVHHRGFNTEAFF.

V gene TRBV19 combines with J gene TRBJ2-7; D is unclear. V gave up 7 bases and J gave up 3 bases, with 16 bases separating them. The CDR3 has 14 residues. CDR1 is LNHDA, CDR2 SQIVND, per germline (reference sequence). This CDR3 is CASTSTSTHYEQYF. The CDR3 DNA reads TGTGCCAGTACGTCGACATCGACCCACTACGAGCAGTACTTC.

The chain couples TRBV20-1 to TRBJ2-5, with TRBD2 as a possible D gene (5 bases). Germline V gene lookup returns CDR1 DFQATT and CDR2 SNEGSKA (reference sequence). The CDR3 loop spans 11 amino acids. V lost 7 bases and J 5 bases, leaving 11 bases between the germline ends. The DNA of the CDR3 is TGCAGTGGGGGAGTAGGGGAGACCCAGTACTTC. It codes for CSGGVGETQYF.

The rearrangement uses TRBV13 and TRBJ2-1, with 10 bases fitting TRBD2. Germline CDR1 PRHDT, CDR2 FYEKMQ (reference sequence). V lost 3 bases to trimming and J lost 10 bases; unmatched junction nucleotides: 9. The CDR3 extends over 15 amino acids. The CDR3 here is CASSFQASGGGEQFF. The DNA for the CDR3 is TGTGCCAGCAGCTTTCAGGCTAGCGGGGGAGGCGAGCAGTTCTTC. The full variable domain, its missing parts supplied by reference TRBV13 and TRBJ2-1, is AAGVIQSPRHLIKEKRETATLKCYPIPRHDTVYWYQQGPGQDPQFLISFYEKMQSDKGSIPDRFSAQQFSDYHSELNMSSLELGDSALYFCASSFQASGGGEQFFGPGTRLTVL.

The V gene is TRBV4-1, the J gene TRBJ1-2, with D unclear. The V end lost 3 bases, the J end lost 3 bases, and 11 bases lay between the germline ends. Looked up from germline, CDR1 is MGHRA and CDR2 is YSYEKL. This CDR3 is built from 14 residues. The CDR3 bases are TGCGCCAGCAGCCAGGCGACTGCCGACTATGGCTACACCTTC. It codes for CASSQATADYGYTF.

The rearrangement joins TRBV6-5 to TRBJ1-5; the D gene is possibly TRBD1 (5 bases). V lost 0 bases, J lost 7 bases, and 13 bases lay in between. Germline lookup yields CDR1 MNHEY and CDR2 SVGAGI. The CDR3 contains 15 residues. In DNA, the CDR3 is TGTGCCAGCAGTTACTCGGGAGGGGATGGGCAGCCCCAGCATTTT. Protein: CASSYSGGDGQPQHF.

The V and J genes are TRBV6-5 and TRBJ2-7; D unresolved. V lost 5 bases to trimming and J lost 4 bases, with 15 bases between them. The germline gives CDR1 MNHEY, CDR2 SVGAGI. The CDR3 consists of 14 residues. CDR3 residues: CASSRAETGYEQYF. DNA for the CDR3: TGTGCCAGCAGTAGAGCAGAGACTGGGTACGAGCAGTACTTC.

This clone was counted only a few times. The genes are TRBV2 and TRBJ2-5; weak D call: TRBD1 (6 bases). The CDR3 consists of 11 residues. V lost 8 bases to trimming and J lost 11 bases, with 15 bases between them. CDR1 and CDR2 from the germline V gene are SNHLY and FYNNEI. The CDR3 DNA reads TGTGCCAGCGGGGAACACAGGGATCAGTACTTC. It yields the protein CASGEHRDQYF.

The J gene is TRBJ2-7, the V gene TRBV14, with 9 positions matching TRBD2. V lost 4 bases and J lost 2; bases outside the gene matches: 6. The CDR3 runs 15 residues. The germline V gene encodes CDR1 SGHDN and CDR2 FVKESK. The CDR3 sequence is CASSLLAGGAYEQYF. Written as DNA, the CDR3 is TGTGCCAGCAGCCTTTTGGCGGGGGGGGCCTACGAGCAGTACTTC.

This clone was picked up a small number of times. The J gene is TRBJ2-2, the V gene TRBV5-6, with D possibly matching TRBD1 (6 bases). Germline CDR1 reads SGHDT; CDR2 reads YYEEEE. The CDR3 has 15 amino acids. V was cut by 0 bases and J by 5 bases, with 11 bases left in between. The chain's CDR3 is CASSLDPGVTGELFF. The CDR3 bases are TGTGCCAGCAGCTTGGATCCAGGGGTTACCGGGGAGCTGTTTTTT.

A word on this clone: One end of the junction varies from germline; a read error may be responsible. The V call is TRBV7-9, the J call TRBJ2-3; the match to TRBD2 covers 8 bases. Germline CDR1 reads SEHNR; CDR2 reads FQNEAQ (reference sequence). The CDR3 loop spans 15 amino acids. CDR3 coding DNA: TGTTCCAGCAGCTTTTTCCCCGGGGGGGCAGATACGCAGTATTTT. This codes for CSSSFFPGGADTQYF. Together with reference TRBV7-9 and TRBJ2-3, the CDR3 gives the full variable domain: DTGVSQNPRHKITKRGQNVTFRCDPISEHNRLYWYRQTLGQGPEFLTYFQNEAQLEKSRLLSDRFSAERPKGSFSTLEIQRTEQGDSAMYLCSSSFFPGGADTQYFGPGTRLTVL.

The J gene is TRBJ1-2, the V gene TRBV19; 8 bases are a match to TRBD1. The CDR3 has 13 amino acids. V lost 6 bases to trimming and J lost 4 bases; unmatched junction nucleotides: 4. Germline V gene lookup returns CDR1 LNHDA and CDR2 SQIVND (reference sequence). This CDR3 is CASRRDRGYGYTF. As DNA, the CDR3 is TGTGCCAGTAGGCGAGACAGGGGCTATGGCTACACCTTC.

This sequence joins TRBV6-1 and TRBJ2-1, with a weak D call TRBD2 (5 bases). The CDR3 contains 15 residues. The germline CDR1 and CDR2 sequences are MNHNS and SASEGT. The V end lost 8 bases, the J end lost 4 bases, and 18 bases lay between the germline ends. The CDR3 is CASRGLGAPYNEQFF. For the CDR3, the DNA is TGTGCCAGCCGTGGGCTGGGAGCACCTTACAATGAGCAGTTCTTC.

This chain uses TRBV6-6 with TRBJ2-5; D remains unclear. V was cut by 1 base and J by 4 bases, with 10 bases left in between. The length of the CDR3 is 14 residues. Germline V gene data show CDR1 as MNHNY and CDR2 as SVGAGI (reference sequence). This CDR3 reads CASSYYAGVETQYF. The CDR3 DNA sequence: TGTGCCAGCAGTTACTATGCAGGCGTAGAGACCCAGTACTTC.

This chain connects TRBV5-1 to TRBJ2-2, with 8 bases lining up with TRBD1. The germline V gene has CDR1 SGHRS and CDR2 YFSETQ. CDR3 size: 15 residues. Trimming took 2 bases from V and 5 from J; bases not matched to a gene: 5. CDR3 bases: TGCGCCAGCAGCTTCAGGGGGCCCTCTACCGGGGAGCTGTTTTTT. Its translation: CASSFRGPSTGELFF. Supplemented by reference TRBV5-1 and TRBJ2-2, the full variable domain reads KAGVTQTPRYLIKTRGQQVTLSCSPISGHRSVSWYQQTPGQGLQFLFEYFSETQRNKGNFPGRFSGRQFSNSRSEMNVSTLELGDSALYLCASSFRGPSTGELFFGEGSRLTVL.

The rearrangement uses TRBV9 and TRBJ1-2, with a tentative D call TRBD1 (5 bases). Germline V gene sequence: CDR1 SGDLS, CDR2 YYNGEE. This CDR3 region has 12 residues. Trimming pared 1 base from V and 8 bases from J, leaving 9 bases between. Here the CDR3 reads CASSVNGGGYTF. CDR3 coding DNA: TGTGCCAGCAGCGTAAACGGGGGGGGCTACACCTTC.

This chain links TRBV4-3 with TRBJ2-7; D gene uncertain. V was pared by 0 bases and J by 3 bases, with 12 bases between. The germline V gene encodes CDR1 LGHNA and CDR2 YSLEER. The CDR3 totals 15 residues. CDR3 loop: CASSQDEGRHYEQYF. CDR3 DNA: TGCGCCAGCAGCCAAGATGAAGGTAGACACTACGAGCAGTACTTC.

This clone was seen only a few times. This chain uses TRBV10-3 with TRBJ1-4; 9 bases agree with TRBD1. Trimming at V came to 6 bases and at J to 3 bases, leaving 5 bases not matched to a gene. From germline, CDR1 is ENHRY and CDR2 SYGVKD. The CDR3 loop spans 15 amino acids. DNA of the CDR3: TGTGCCATCAGAGGACAGGGGACGGCTAATGAAAAACTGTTTTTT. Its protein product is CAIRGQGTANEKLFF.

The chain joins TRBV11-3 to TRBJ1-1, with D hard to call. Germline CDR1 is SGHNT and CDR2 is YENEEA. This CDR3 is built from 13 residues. The germline V and J ends were trimmed by 5 bases and 3 bases, with 10 bases remaining between them. DNA of the CDR3: TGTGCCAGCAGCCCCGGGGTGGACACTGAAGCTTTCTTT. This gives the protein CASSPGVDTEAFF.